These T cell receptor beta chains were read from a single sample in a study of identical twins. TCRdb re-called the 5' RACE reads through MiXCR, storing one row per CDR3 protein. Of about 480,000 distinct CDR3 sequences in the sample, approximately 15% were seen once. The same sample was also used in a study of yellow fever vaccine responses in identical twins.

Sequenced material: CD4+ T cells sorted from blood. All receptors come from a woman aged 18-35 years in good health. Both conserved end residues are part of each CDR3. A D gene is named only where the DNA matches it firmly. The listing skips clone size in some rows; elsewhere it reads once, few, many or a size class.

clone_size	d_call	v_call	j_call	cdr3_nt	cdr3_aa
few	-	TRBV29-1	TRBJ2-1	TGCAGCGTTGAATCCCCTCCCAGGGATGAGCAGTTCTTC	CSVESPPRDEQFF
few	TRBD2	TRBV9	TRBJ2-4	TGTGCCAGCAGCGGACCAGGTGGGGGGGGGAAAAACATTCAGTACTTC	CASSGPGGGGKNIQYF
few	-	TRBV19	TRBJ2-7	TGTGCCAGTGCACAGGGTCCACCCTACGAGCAGTACTTC	CASAQGPPYEQYF
few	TRBD2	TRBV7-2	TRBJ2-1	TGTGCCAGCAGCTTAGCGAGCGGGGCTGAGCAGTTCTTC	CASSLASGAEQFF
-	TRBD2	TRBV6-5	TRBJ2-1	TGTGCCAGCAGTTCGACTAGCGGGGGGGCATATGAGCAGTTCTTC	CASSSTSGGAYEQFF
-	-	TRBV20-1	TRBJ1-1	TGCAGTGCTAGAGATGGTCGACAGAGCCCTATGAACACTGAAGCTTTCTTT	CSARDGRQSPMNTEAFF
-	-	TRBV28	TRBJ1-1	TGTGCCAGCAGTTCGGGGAGGGGTAACACTGAAGCTTTCTTT	CASSSGRGNTEAFF
few	TRBD2	TRBV30	TRBJ2-2	TGTGCCTGGAGGAGGGTCTTCGCGGGGGCGAACACCGGGGAGCTGTTTTTT	CAWRRVFAGANTGELFF
many	-	TRBV6-2/TRBV6-3	TRBJ1-6	TGTGCCAGCAGTTACCAACAGGCGAATTCACCCCTCCACTTT	CASSYQQANSPLHF
few	TRBD2	TRBV7-2	TRBJ2-7	TGTGCCAGCAGCTCACGACTAGCGGGGGGCCCCTACGAGCAGTACTTC	CASSSRLAGGPYEQYF
-	-	TRBV9	TRBJ2-7	TGTGCCAGCAGCGTAGGGAGTCGCGGGGCCGTTTCCGAGCAGTACTTC	CASSVGSRGAVSEQYF
few	TRBD1	TRBV5-6	TRBJ2-3	TGTGCCAGCAGCCTGGGACAGGGGGACAGGGCAGATACGCAGTATTTT	CASSLGQGDRADTQYF
-	-	TRBV10-3	TRBJ1-2	TGTGCCATCAGGAGGAGGGGGGTAGACTACACCTTC	CAIRRRGVDYTF
few	-	TRBV15	TRBJ2-5	TGTGCCACCAGCAGAGAGGGCGATGCCTCCGGCCAAGAGACCCAGTACTTC	CATSREGDASGQETQYF
-	-	TRBV24-1	TRBJ2-1	TGTGCCACCAGTGATTCGGGGGTGCCCTCCTACAATGAGCAGTTCTTC	CATSDSGVPSYNEQFF
-	-	TRBV7-2	TRBJ2-5	TGTGCCAGCAGCTTACCAGGGGGGAAGACCCAGTACTTC	CASSLPGGKTQYF
many	TRBD1	TRBV4-3	TRBJ2-1	TGCGCCAGCAGCCGACTGGGACAGACTTACAATGAGCAGTTCTTC	CASSRLGQTYNEQFF
-	-	TRBV5-6	TRBJ2-5	TGTGCCAGCAGCTTTCTGACAAAACAAGAGACCCAGTACTTC	CASSFLTKQETQYF
few	TRBD2	TRBV5-4	TRBJ2-3	TGTGCCAGCAGCTCCCTAGCGGGAGGTCTAGATACGCAGTATTTT	CASSSLAGGLDTQYF
-	TRBD1	TRBV27	TRBJ2-5	TGTGCCAGCAGCCTAAACAGGGGGCGTGAGACCCAGTACTTC	CASSLNRGRETQYF
few	-	TRBV4-1	TRBJ2-1	TGCGCCAGCAGCCAAGATACCGCAGAACCGTTCTTC	CASSQDTAEPFF
few	TRBD2	TRBV2	TRBJ2-1	TGTGCCAGCAGAGGAGACGGCGGGGGGGCGAACAATGAGCAGTTCTTC	CASRGDGGGANNEQFF
-	TRBD1	TRBV7-2	TRBJ2-3	TGTGCCAGCAGTTACGACAGGGTTACGCAGTATTTT	CASSYDRVTQYF
few	-	TRBV5-1	TRBJ2-3	TGCGCCAGCAGCCTGGAGGGGTTAGCGGTTAAAAGCACAGATACGCAGTATTTT	CASSLEGLAVKSTDTQYF
-	-	TRBV9	TRBJ2-6	TGTGCCAGCAGCGCCCGAAGTGGCTCTGGGGCCAACGTCCTGACTTTC	CASSARSGSGANVLTF